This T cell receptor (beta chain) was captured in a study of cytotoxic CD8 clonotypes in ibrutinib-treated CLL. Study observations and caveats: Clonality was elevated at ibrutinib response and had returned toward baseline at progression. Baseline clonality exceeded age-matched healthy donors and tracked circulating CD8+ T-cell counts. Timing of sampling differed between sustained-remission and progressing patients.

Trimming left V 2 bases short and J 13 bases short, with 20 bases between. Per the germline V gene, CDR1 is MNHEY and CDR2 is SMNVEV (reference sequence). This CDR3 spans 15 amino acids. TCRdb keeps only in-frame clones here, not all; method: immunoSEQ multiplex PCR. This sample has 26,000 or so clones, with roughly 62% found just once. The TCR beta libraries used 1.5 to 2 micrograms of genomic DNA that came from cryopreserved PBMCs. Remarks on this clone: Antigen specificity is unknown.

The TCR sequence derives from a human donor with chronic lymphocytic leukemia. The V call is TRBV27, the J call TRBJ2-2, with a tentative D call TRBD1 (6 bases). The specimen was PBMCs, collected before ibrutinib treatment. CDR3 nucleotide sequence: TGTGCCAGCAGTTTACAAAACCCCCGGGACACAAGGCTGTTTTTT. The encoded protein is CASSLQNPRDTRLFF.